The rows below give T cell receptor beta chains drawn from one sample of a study of T cells in Graves' hyperthyroidism and ophthalmopathy. TCRdb independently ran MiXCR on the multiplex PCR reads; one entry per CDR3 protein. Seen here are about 59,000 distinct CDR3 sequences, 53% observed once, and the top ten hold approximately 3.5%. Sequenced sample: blood. Receptor source: a woman aged 55-70 years with Graves' ophthalmopathy. Each CDR3 is given with its conserved first and last residue. D genes are given only for firm matches. The size entry is marked missing in some rows and otherwise reads once, few, many or a size class.

d_call	v_call	clone_size	j_call	cdr3_nt	cdr3_aa
-	TRBV5-1	-	TRBJ2-3	TGCGCCAGCTGGCGGGGTACTAGCACAGATACGCAGTATTTT	CASWRGTSTDTQYF
-	TRBV4-2	many	TRBJ1-4	TGTGCCAGCAGCCAAGCCGGGCCGGATGAAAAACTGTTTTTT	CASSQAGPDEKLFF
-	TRBV13	many	TRBJ1-4	TGTGCCAGCAGCTCCACCGACGGTTGGGGTGGAGATGAAAAACTGTTTTTT	CASSSTDGWGGDEKLFF
-	TRBV7-7	-	TRBJ2-3	TGTGCTAGCAGCTACCTCGGCGACCCCGATACGCAGTATTTT	CASSYLGDPDTQYF
TRBD2	TRBV10-2	-	TRBJ2-1	TGCGCCAGCAGTGAGTCGACGGAGGTCGGGGGGAACTACAATGAGCAGTTCTTC	CASSESTEVGGNYNEQFF
TRBD2	TRBV9	-	TRBJ2-2	TGTGCCAGCAGCGGACTAGCGGGATGGACCGGGGAGCTGTTTTTT	CASSGLAGWTGELFF
-	TRBV20-1	-	TRBJ1-2	TGCAGTGCTAGAGACCGCTCGGGGGGCTATGGCTACACCTTC	CSARDRSGGYGYTF
-	TRBV7-9	many	TRBJ2-7	TGTGCCAGCAGCCCAAGACCGGTGGGGTCCCACGAGCAGTACTTC	CASSPRPVGSHEQYF
TRBD1	TRBV12-3/TRBV12-4	many	TRBJ2-1	TGTGCCAGCAGTTTGGACAGGGGCAATGAGCAGTTCTTC	CASSLDRGNEQFF
TRBD2	TRBV7-2	-	TRBJ2-7	TGTGCCAGCAGCCACTTTGGGACTAGCGGGAGTGAGCAGTACTTC	CASSHFGTSGSEQYF
TRBD2	TRBV27	-	TRBJ2-1	TGTGCCACCCTGCTAGCGGGACAGAATGAGCAGTTCTTC	CATLLAGQNEQFF
-	TRBV7-8	-	TRBJ1-5	TGTGCCAGCAGCCACCGGGAGAATAGCAATCAGCCCCAGCATTTT	CASSHRENSNQPQHF
-	TRBV7-3	many	TRBJ2-5	TGTGCCAGCAGCTTAACGGGGGCTAGCGGTGAAGAGACCCAGTACTTC	CASSLTGASGEETQYF
TRBD2	TRBV6-2/TRBV6-3	once	TRBJ2-1	TGTGCCAGCAGTTCTCCCCGAAGGGGACTAGCGGGGGGGCCAGTCCAGTCCTACAATGAGCAGTTCTTC	CASSSPRRGLAGGPVQSYNEQFF
-	TRBV9	many	TRBJ2-5	TGTGCCAGCAGCGTAGAGGGGGCGGGACACCAAGAGACCCAGTACTTC	CASSVEGAGHQETQYF
TRBD1	TRBV4-2	many	TRBJ2-5	TGTGCCAGCAGCCAGAACACCGGACAGGACCAAGAGACCCAGTACTTC	CASSQNTGQDQETQYF
TRBD2	TRBV20-1	once	TRBJ2-1	TGCAGTGCGCCGGGGGGAGTAGGGGTCTTC	CSAPGGVGVF
-	TRBV28	few	TRBJ2-6	TGTGCCAGCACCTTGGGGGGCCTCTCTGGGGCCAACGTCCTGACTTTC	CASTLGGLSGANVLTF
-	TRBV5-1	many	TRBJ2-2	TGCGCCAGCAGCTTGGTCAGCGAGAACACCGGGGAGCTGTTTTTT	CASSLVSENTGELFF
TRBD2	TRBV5-6	-	TRBJ2-5	TGTGCCAGCAGCTTGTCGGGACTAGCGGGGGCCCAGTACTTC	CASSLSGLAGAQYF
TRBD2	TRBV20-1	once	TRBJ2-3	TGCAGTGCTAGAGATGGACTAGCGGGGGGCACTAGCACAGATACGCAGTATTTT	CSARDGLAGGTSTDTQYF
-	TRBV6-1	many	TRBJ2-1	TGTGCCAGCAGTGAAAGGGAAACCTACAATGAGCAGTTCTTC	CASSERETYNEQFF
TRBD1	TRBV11-2	-	TRBJ1-1	TGTGCCAGCTCACCGGGACAGCTTGAAGCTTTCTTT	CASSPGQLEAFF
TRBD1	TRBV9	once	TRBJ1-3	TGTGCCAGCAGCGGACAGGGGGCTGGAAACACCATATATTTT	CASSGQGAGNTIYF
-	TRBV7-7	-	TRBJ2-5	TGTGCTAGCAGCTTAGCGTCGCAGAGCATACCTGAAGAGACCCAGTACTTC	CASSLASQSIPEETQYF
-	TRBV15	-	TRBJ2-6	TGTGCCACCCGGCCCTCTGGGGTCGACGTCCTGACTTTC	CATRPSGVDVLTF
TRBD1	TRBV2	-	TRBJ1-5	TGTGCCAGCAGTGAAGGACAGGGCGGGAATCAGCCCCAGCATTTT	CASSEGQGGNQPQHF
-	TRBV5-1	many	TRBJ2-1	TGCGCCAGCAGCCCTACCACGACCTCCTACAATGAGCAGTTCTTC	CASSPTTTSYNEQFF
-	TRBV2	once	TRBJ2-6	TGTGCCAGCAGCGGGATAAGGGGAAAAGGGGCCAACGTCCTGACATTC	CASSGIRGKGANVLTF
-	TRBV9	-	TRBJ2-7	TGTGCCAGCAGCCTAAAAGGGATCTACGAGCAGTACTTC	CASSLKGIYEQYF
-	TRBV6-5	-	TRBJ2-7	TGTGCCAGCAGCCCCGGGGGGCCCTACGAGCAGTACTTC	CASSPGGPYEQYF
TRBD2	TRBV5-4	-	TRBJ2-2	TGTGCCAGCAGCTCGGGGGGTAGCGGGGGAACCGGGGAGCTGTTTTTT	CASSSGGSGGTGELFF